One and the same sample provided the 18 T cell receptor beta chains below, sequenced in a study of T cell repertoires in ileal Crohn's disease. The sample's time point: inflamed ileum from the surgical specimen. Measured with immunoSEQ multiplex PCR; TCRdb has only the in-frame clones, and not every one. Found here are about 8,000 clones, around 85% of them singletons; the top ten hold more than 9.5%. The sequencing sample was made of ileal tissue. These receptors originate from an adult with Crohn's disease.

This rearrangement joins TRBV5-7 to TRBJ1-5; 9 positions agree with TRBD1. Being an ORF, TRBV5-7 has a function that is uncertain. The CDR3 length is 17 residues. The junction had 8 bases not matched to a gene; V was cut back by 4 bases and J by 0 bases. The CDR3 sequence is CASSLRTGENSNQPQHF. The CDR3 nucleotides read TGTGCCAGCAGCCTACGGACAGGGGAGAATAGCAATCAGCCCCAGCATTTT.

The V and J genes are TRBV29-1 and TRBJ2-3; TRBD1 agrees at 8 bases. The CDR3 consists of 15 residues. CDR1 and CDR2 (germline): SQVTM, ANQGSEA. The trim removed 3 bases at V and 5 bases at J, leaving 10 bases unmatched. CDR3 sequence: CSVDRTGMSGDTQYF. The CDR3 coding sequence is TGCAGCGTTGACCGGACAGGGATGTCGGGAGATACGCAGTATTTT.

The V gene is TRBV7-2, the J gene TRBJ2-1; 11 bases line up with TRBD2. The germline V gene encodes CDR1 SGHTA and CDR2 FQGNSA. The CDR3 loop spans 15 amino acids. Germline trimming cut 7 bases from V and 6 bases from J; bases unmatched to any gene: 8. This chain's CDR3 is CASTELAGAVNEQFF. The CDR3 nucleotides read TGTGCCAGCACGGAACTAGCGGGAGCCGTCAATGAGCAGTTCTTC. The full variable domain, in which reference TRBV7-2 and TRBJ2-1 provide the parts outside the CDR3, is GAGVSQSPSNKVTEKGKDVELRCDPISGHTALYWYRQSLGQGLEFLIYFQGNSAPDKSGLPSDRFSAERTGGSVSTLTIQRTQQEDSAVYLCASTELAGAVNEQFFGPGTRLTVL.

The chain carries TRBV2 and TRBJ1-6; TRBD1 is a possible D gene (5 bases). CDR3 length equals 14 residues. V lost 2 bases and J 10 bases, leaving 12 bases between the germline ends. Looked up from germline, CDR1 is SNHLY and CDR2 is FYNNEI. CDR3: CASSEKWGYSPLHF. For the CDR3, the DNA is TGTGCCAGCAGTGAAAAGTGGGGGTACTCACCCCTCCACTTT. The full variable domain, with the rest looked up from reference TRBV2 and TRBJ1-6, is EPEVTQTPSHQVTQMGQEVILRCVPISNHLYFYWYRQILGQKVEFLVSFYNNEISEKSEIFDDQFSVERPDGSNFTLKIRSTKLEDSAMYFCASSEKWGYSPLHFGNGTRLTVT.

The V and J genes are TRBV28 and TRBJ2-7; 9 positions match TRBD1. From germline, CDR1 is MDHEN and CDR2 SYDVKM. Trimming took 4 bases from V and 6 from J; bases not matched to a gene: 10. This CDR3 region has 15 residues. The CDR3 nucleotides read TGTGCCAGCAGTTACACCGGGACAGGGTCCCGCGAGCAGTACTTC. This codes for CASSYTGTGSREQYF.

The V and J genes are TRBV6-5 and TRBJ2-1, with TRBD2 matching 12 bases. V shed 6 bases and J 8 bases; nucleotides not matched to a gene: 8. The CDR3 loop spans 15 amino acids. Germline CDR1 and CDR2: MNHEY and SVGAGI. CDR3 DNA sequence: TGTGCCAGCAGACGCGGACTAGCGGGGATCGATGAGCAGTTCTTC. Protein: CASRRGLAGIDEQFF.

CDR3 sequence: CASSYGTRQETQYF. The CDR3 DNA is TGTGCCAGCAGTTACGGGACACGCCAAGAGACCCAGTACTTC. The chain has TRBV6-6 and TRBJ2-5; TRBD1 is a possible D gene (6 bases). This CDR3 contains 14 residues. V was clipped by 2 bases and J by 1 base, with 8 bases between them. Germline loops: CDR1 MNHNY, CDR2 SVGAGI (reference sequence).

The CDR3 sequence: CASSVAGQKTDTQYF. CDR3 coding DNA: TGTGCCAGCAGCGTAGCGGGACAAAAGACAGATACGCAGTATTTT. The chain recombines TRBV9 with TRBJ2-3, with D tentatively TRBD1 (6 bases). Between the trimmed V and J ends, which lost 0 bases and 3 bases, there was a span of 11 bases. CDR1 is SGDLS and CDR2 is YYNGEE in the germline V gene. The CDR3 runs 15 residues.

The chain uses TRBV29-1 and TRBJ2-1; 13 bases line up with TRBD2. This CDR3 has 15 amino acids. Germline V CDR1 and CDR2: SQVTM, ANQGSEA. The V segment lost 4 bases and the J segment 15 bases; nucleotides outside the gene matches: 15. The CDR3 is CSVVPALAGGWRRFF. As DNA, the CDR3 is TGCAGCGTTGTGCCGGCACTAGCGGGGGGGTGGAGGAGGTTCTTC.

The CDR3 nucleotides are TGTGCCAGCAGCCCGGGGGGGTACGAGCAGTACTTC. It encodes CASSPGGYEQYF. V usage is TRBV6-5 and J usage is TRBJ2-7; 8 nucleotides agree with TRBD2. The CDR3 has 12 residues. Looked up from germline, CDR1 is MNHEY and CDR2 is SVGAGI. V gave up 6 bases and J gave up 4 bases; unmatched junction bases: 2.

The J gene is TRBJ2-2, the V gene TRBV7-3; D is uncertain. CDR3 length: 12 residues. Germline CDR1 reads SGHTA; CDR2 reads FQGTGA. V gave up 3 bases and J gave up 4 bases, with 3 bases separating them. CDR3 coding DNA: TGTGCCAGCAGCTTGGGCACCGGGGAGCTGTTTTTT. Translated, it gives CASSLGTGELFF.

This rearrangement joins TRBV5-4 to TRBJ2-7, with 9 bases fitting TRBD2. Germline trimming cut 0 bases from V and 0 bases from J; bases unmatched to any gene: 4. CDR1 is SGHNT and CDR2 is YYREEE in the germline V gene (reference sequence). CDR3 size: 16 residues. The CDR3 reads CASSLGGLASSYEQYF. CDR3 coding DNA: TGTGCCAGCAGCTTGGGGGGACTAGCAAGCTCCTACGAGCAGTACTTC.

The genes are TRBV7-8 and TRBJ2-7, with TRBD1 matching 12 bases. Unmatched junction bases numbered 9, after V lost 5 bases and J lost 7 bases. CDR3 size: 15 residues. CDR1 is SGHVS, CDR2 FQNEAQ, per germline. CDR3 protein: CASSLFGTGGYEQYF. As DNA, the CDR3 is TGTGCCAGCAGCCTCTTTGGGACAGGGGGCTATGAGCAGTACTTC.

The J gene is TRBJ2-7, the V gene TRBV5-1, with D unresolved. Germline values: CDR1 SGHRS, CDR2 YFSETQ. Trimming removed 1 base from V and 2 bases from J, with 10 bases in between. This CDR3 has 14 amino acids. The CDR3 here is CASSLYGSAYEQYF. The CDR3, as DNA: TGCGCCAGCAGCTTGTACGGGTCGGCCTACGAGCAGTACTTC. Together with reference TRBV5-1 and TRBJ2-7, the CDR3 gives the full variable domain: KAGVTQTPRYLIKTRGQQVTLSCSPISGHRSVSWYQQTPGQGLQFLFEYFSETQRNKGNFPGRFSGRQFSNSRSEMNVSTLELGDSALYLCASSLYGSAYEQYFGPGTRLTVT.

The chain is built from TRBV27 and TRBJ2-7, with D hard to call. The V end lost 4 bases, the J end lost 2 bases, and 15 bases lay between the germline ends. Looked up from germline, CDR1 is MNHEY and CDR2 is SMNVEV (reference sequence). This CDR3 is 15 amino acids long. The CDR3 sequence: CASSYASRLPYEQYF. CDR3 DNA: TGTGCCAGCAGTTACGCCTCGCGATTACCCTACGAGCAGTACTTC.

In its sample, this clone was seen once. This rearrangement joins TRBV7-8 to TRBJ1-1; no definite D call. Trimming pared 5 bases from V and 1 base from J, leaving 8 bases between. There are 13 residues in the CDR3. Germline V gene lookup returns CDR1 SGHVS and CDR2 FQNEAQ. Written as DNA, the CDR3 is TGTGCCAGCAGCCCTGATACGAACACTGAAGCTTTCTTT. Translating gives CASSPDTNTEAFF.

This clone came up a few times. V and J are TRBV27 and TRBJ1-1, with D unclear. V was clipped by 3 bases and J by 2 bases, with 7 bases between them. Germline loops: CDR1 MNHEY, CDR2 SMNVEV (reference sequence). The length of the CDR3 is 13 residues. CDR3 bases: TGTGCCAGCAGTTTTCTCCTAAACACTGAAGCTTTCTTT. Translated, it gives CASSFLLNTEAFF.

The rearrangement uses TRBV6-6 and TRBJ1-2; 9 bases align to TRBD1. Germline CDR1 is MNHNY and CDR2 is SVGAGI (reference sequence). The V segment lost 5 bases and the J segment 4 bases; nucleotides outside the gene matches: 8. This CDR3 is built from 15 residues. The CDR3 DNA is TGTGCCAGCAGTCAACAGGGGGCTGTTTTCTATGGCTACACCTTC. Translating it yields CASSQQGAVFYGYTF.